This T cell receptor beta chain was recorded in a study of CD8+CD57+ T cells in acquired aplastic anemia. V lost 5 bases and J 1 base, leaving 14 bases between the germline ends. Germline V gene data show CDR1 as SEHNR and CDR2 as FQNEAQ (reference sequence). The CDR3 length is 15 residues. Using genomic DNA as the template, TCR beta VDJ and CDR3 profiling was carried out. TCRdb passed the reads through MiXCR, listing each CDR3 protein once. Of about 200,000 distinct CDR3 sequences listed, 34% are singletons. This TCR derives from a human donor in good health, serving as a control. The chain is built from TRBV7-9 and TRBJ1-1, with D unclear. Sequencing was done on a sample of sorted CD4+, CD8+, or CD8+CD57+ T cells (not recorded which) from PBMCs. CDR3 protein: CASSPTQTPNTEAFF. CDR3 nucleotides: TGTGCCAGCAGCCCTACCCAGACCCCGAACACTGAAGCTTTCTTT.